The following is a T cell receptor beta chain sequence with its context. No antigen is known for it. CDR1 SQVTM and CDR2 ANQGSEA come from the germline V gene. The CDR3 runs to 15 residues. With 6 bases removed from V and 1 base from J, the gap between germline ends came to 16 bases. This sample is part of a study of response to subunit inactivated influenza vaccine. Broader study findings: T cells newly recruited by each seasonal influenza vaccination are few, the authors suggested.

A single record per CDR3 protein comes from TCRdb applying MiXCR to the RT-PCR reads. Of 750,000 to 850,000 distinct CDR3 sequences detected, 15% to 20% appear once; the ten largest clones hold 9.5% to 13%. This TCR was recovered from a man aged 45 to 65 who received an inactivated influenza vaccine. This specimen was PBMCs from blood, taken roughly 5 days after vaccination. The chain uses TRBV29-1 and TRBJ2-4, with a possible D match to TRBD2 (5 bases). CDR3 protein: CSVRRGGVAKNIQYF. In DNA form, the CDR3 reads TGCAGCGTCCGCCGCGGAGGAGTGGCCAAAAACATTCAGTACTTC.